This T cell receptor beta chain originates from a study of cytomegalovirus exposure and HLA in healthy donors. Study outcomes and limitations: The later analysis indicated that the majority of CMV-associated TCR beta chains appeared HLA-restricted. Trimming of TCR beta V- and J-genes showed a link, identified in a later analysis, to a missense DCLRE1C variant. It was confirmed in vitro that a few of the CMV-associated chains were specific for CMV antigens. Per a later analysis, roughly 17,000 TCR beta sequences showed association with HLA alleles at 0.05 false discovery rate.

Vbeta (60) and Jbeta (13) primers were used in the PCR. Repertoires were generated with immunoSEQ multiplex PCR, while TCRdb's copy carries only in-frame clones and drops some. In the table there are some 87,000 clones, roughly 84% of which are singletons. In the case of this clone: Antigen unknown.

Germline assignment: CDR1 GTSNPN and CDR2 SVGIG (reference sequence). The CDR3 has 16 residues. Unmatched junction bases numbered 15, after V lost 3 bases and J lost 8 bases. The chain joins TRBV30 to TRBJ1-2, with 10 bases aligning to TRBD1. The clonotype was recovered from a man aged 30 to 45 in good health and CMV-seronegative. Specimen: PBMCs. CDR3 nucleotides: TGTGCCTGGAGCCAGACAGGGGGCGCTTCGGCGGGGGGCTACACCTTC. This encodes CAWSQTGGASAGGYTF. Using reference TRBV30 and TRBJ1-2 for the parts outside the CDR3, the full variable domain is SQTIHQWPATLVQPVGSPLSLECTVEGTSNPNLYWYRQAAGRGLQLLFYSVGIGQISSEVPQNLSASRPQDRQFILSSKKLLLSDSGFYLCAWSQTGGASAGGYTFGSGTRLTVV.